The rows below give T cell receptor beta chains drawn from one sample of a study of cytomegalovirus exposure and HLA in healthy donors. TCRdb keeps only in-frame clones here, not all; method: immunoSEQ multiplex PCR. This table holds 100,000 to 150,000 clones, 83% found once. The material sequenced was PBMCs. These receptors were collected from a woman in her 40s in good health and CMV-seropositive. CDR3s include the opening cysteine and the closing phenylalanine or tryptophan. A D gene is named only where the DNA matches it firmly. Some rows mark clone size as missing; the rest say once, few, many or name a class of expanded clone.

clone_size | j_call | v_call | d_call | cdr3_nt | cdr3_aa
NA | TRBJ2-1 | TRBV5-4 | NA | TGTGCCAGCAGCCGGCATTCCAGCGGAAGGGGGAATGAGCAGTTCTTC | CASSRHSSGRGNEQFF
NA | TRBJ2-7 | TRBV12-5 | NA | TGTGCTAGTGGTTATGGGGCCGGCTACGAGCAGTACTTC | CASGYGAGYEQYF
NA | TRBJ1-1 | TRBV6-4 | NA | TGTGCCAGCAGTTTGGGACAGAACACTGAAGCTTTCTTT | CASSLGQNTEAFF
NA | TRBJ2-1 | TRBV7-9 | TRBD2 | TGTGCCAGCAGCCAGACGGGCCTAGCGGGGTGGCATGAGCAGTTCTTC | CASSQTGLAGWHEQFF
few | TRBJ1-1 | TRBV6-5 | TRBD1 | TGTGCCAGCAGTCCTACCGGGACAGGGGGCGGTGAAGCTTTCTTT | CASSPTGTGGGEAFF
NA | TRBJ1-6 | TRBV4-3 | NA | TGCGCCAGCAGCCAATCCGGAGTAATTCCTCCCCTCCACTTT | CASSQSGVIPPLHF
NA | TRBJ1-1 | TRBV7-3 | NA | TGTGCCAGCAGCCTCAGGGTGTTGAGGACTGAAGCTTTCTTT | CASSLRVLRTEAFF
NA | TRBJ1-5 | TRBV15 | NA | TGTGCCACCAGCACCAAGAACGGGAATCAGCCCCAGCATTTT | CATSTKNGNQPQHF
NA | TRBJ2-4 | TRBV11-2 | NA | TGTGCCAGCAGCTTCGGGCAGGGCAAAAACATTCAGTACTTC | CASSFGQGKNIQYF
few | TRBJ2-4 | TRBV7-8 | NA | TGTGCCAGCAGTCTTACATGGGAGGCCAAAAACATTCAGTACTTC | CASSLTWEAKNIQYF
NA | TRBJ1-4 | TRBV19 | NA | TGTGCCAGTAGTATTGGGTCGGCCAGGGAAAAACTGTTTTTT | CASSIGSAREKLFF
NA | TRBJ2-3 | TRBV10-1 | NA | TGCGCCAGCAGTGGTGTGGGAGAGGCCTCAGATACGCAGTATTTT | CASSGVGEASDTQYF
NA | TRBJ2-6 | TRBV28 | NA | TGTGCCAGCAGAAGAGGGGGCTCTGGGGCCAACGTCCTGACTTTC | CASRRGGSGANVLTF
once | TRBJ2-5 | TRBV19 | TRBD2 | TGTGCCAGTAGTATAGGGCGGGAGGGCCTCGAGACCCAGTACTTC | CASSIGREGLETQYF
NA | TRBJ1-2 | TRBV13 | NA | TGTGCCAGCAGCTTAGACAGGGTCGATGGCTACACCTTC | CASSLDRVDGYTF
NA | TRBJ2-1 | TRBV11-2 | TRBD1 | TGTGCCAGCAGCTTAAGGGGGACAGGGGACAATGAGCAGTTCTTC | CASSLRGTGDNEQFF
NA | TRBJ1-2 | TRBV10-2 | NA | TGCGCCAGCAATCTAGATTCGTATGGCTACACCTTC | CASNLDSYGYTF
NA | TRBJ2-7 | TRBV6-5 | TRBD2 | TGTGCCAGCAGTACTTCTAGCGGGGCTACCTACGAGCAGTACTTC | CASSTSSGATYEQYF
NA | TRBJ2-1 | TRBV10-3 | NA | TGTGCCATCAGCGGGTTGGGTAGCGTTAGTGAGCAGTTCTTC | CAISGLGSVSEQFF
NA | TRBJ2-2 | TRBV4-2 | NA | TGTGCCAGCAGCCAAGAAGGCGGTGTCACTAGTTTGGCCGGGGAGCTGTTTTTT | CASSQEGGVTSLAGELFF
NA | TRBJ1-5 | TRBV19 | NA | TGTGCCAGTAAGGGCAGGGCAAATAGCAATCAGCCCCAGCATTTT | CASKGRANSNQPQHF
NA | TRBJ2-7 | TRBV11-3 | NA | TGTGCCAGCAGCCCTCCCTCCTACGAGCAGTACTTC | CASSPPSYEQYF
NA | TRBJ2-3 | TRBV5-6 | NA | TGTGCCAGCAGCTTGGCCACGGGTACGCAGTATTTT | CASSLATGTQYF
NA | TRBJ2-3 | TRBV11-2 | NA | TGTGCCAGCAGCTTAGGCGGGCTCAGAACCACAGATACGCAGTATTTT | CASSLGGLRTTDTQYF
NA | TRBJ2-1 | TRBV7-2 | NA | TGTGCCAGCAGCTCGGGAGCTGAGCAGTTCTTC | CASSSGAEQFF